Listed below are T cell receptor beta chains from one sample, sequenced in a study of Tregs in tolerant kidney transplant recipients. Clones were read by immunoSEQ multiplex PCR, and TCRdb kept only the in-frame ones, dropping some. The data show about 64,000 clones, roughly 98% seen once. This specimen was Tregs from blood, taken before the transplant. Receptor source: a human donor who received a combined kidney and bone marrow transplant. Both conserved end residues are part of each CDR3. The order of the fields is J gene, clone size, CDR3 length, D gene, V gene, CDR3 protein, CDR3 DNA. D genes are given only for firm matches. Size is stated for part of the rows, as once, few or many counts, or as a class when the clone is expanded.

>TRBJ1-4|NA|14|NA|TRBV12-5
CASGLDTPVEKLFF
TGTGCTAGTGGCCTGGACACCCCCGTTGAAAAACTGTTTTTT
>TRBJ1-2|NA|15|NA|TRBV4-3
CASSAAMGRGYGYTF
TGCGCCAGCAGCGCCGCGATGGGCAGGGGCTATGGCTACACCTTC
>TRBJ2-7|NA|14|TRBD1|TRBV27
CASSGSTGAYEQYF
TGTGCCAGCAGTGGGTCGACAGGGGCCTACGAGCAGTACTTC
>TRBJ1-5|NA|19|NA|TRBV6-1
CASSEALTGSTRSNQPQHF
TGTGCCAGCAGTGAAGCGCTTACAGGCTCAACCCGGAGCAATCAGCCCCAGCATTTT
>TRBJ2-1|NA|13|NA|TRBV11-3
CASSLQEYNEQFF
TGTGCCAGCAGCCTACAGGAATACAATGAGCAGTTCTTC
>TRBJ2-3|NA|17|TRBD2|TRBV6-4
CASSAERITTSGDTQYF
TGTGCCAGCAGCGCCGAAAGGATTACGACTAGCGGAGATACGCAGTATTTT
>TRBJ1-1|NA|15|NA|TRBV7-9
CASSLGQIMNTEAFF
TGTGCCAGCAGCTTAGGTCAGATTATGAACACTGAAGCTTTCTTT
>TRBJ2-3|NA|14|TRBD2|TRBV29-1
CSVSPGLAADTQYF
TGCAGCGTTTCCCCGGGACTAGCGGCAGATACGCAGTATTTT
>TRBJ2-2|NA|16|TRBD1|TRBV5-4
CASSFKQGGNTGELFF
TGTGCCAGCAGTTTTAAACAGGGGGGGAACACCGGGGAGCTGTTTTTT
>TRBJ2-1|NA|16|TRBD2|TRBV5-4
CASSSSGEMRLNEQFF
TGTGCCAGCAGCTCTAGCGGGGAAATGAGACTCAATGAGCAGTTCTTC
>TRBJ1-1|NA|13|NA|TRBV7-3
CASSAGLNTEAFF
TGTGCCAGCAGCGCCGGGTTGAACACTGAAGCTTTCTTT
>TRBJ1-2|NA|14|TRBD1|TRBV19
CASSPTGTASAYTF
TGTGCCAGTAGCCCTACCGGGACAGCATCTGCTTACACCTTC
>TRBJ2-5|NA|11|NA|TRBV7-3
CASSQGETQYF
TGTGCCAGCAGTCAGGGGGAGACCCAGTACTTC
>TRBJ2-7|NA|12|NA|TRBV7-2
CASSLAAAGQYF
TGTGCCAGCAGCTTAGCCGCGGCCGGGCAGTACTTC
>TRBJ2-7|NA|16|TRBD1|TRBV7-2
CASSSKRGTGVQEQYF
TGTGCCAGCAGCTCCAAGAGGGGGACAGGGGTGCAGGAGCAGTACTTC
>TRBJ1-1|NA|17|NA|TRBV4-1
CASSQGSLWGGNTEAFF
TGCGCCAGCAGCCAAGGGTCCTTGTGGGGGGGGAACACTGAAGCTTTCTTT
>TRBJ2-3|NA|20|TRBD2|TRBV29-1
CSVDTIGLAGEGASTDTQYF
TGCAGCGTTGACACCATCGGACTAGCGGGAGAGGGGGCTAGCACAGATACGCAGTATTTT
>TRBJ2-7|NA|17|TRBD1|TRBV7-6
CASSLALRGPLFYEQYF
TGTGCCAGCAGCTTAGCCCTCAGGGGGCCGCTTTTCTACGAGCAGTACTTC
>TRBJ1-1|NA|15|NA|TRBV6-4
CASGGESLPNTEAFF
TGTGCCAGCGGGGGGGAATCTCTACCCAACACTGAAGCTTTCTTT
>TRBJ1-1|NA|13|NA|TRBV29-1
CSAGPALALEAFF
TGCAGCGCCGGTCCGGCTTTAGCCCTTGAAGCTTTCTTT
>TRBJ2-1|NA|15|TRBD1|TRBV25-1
CASSEPGGRGNEQFF
TGTGCCAGCAGTGAACCAGGGGGACGTGGCAATGAGCAGTTCTTC
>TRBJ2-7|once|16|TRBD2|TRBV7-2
CASSRRPGLGGYEQYF
TGTGCCAGCAGTCGCCGACCGGGACTAGGGGGCTACGAGCAGTACTTC
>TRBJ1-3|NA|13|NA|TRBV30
CAWSVGAGNTIYF
TGTGCCTGGAGTGTAGGGGCTGGAAACACCATATATTTT
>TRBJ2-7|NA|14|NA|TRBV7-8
CASSFDSWSYEQYF
TGTGCCAGCAGCTTTGACTCCTGGTCCTACGAGCAGTACTTC
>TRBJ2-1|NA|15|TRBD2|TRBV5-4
CASSWERGGYNEQFF
TGTGCCAGCAGCTGGGAGCGGGGGGGCTACAATGAGCAGTTCTTC
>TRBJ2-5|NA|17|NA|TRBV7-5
CVRSLYSLGGWKETQYF
TGTGTCAGAAGCTTGTATTCCTTGGGGGGATGGAAAGAGACCCAGTACTTC
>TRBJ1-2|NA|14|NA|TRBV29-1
CSVPPRGDYYGYTF
TGCAGCGTTCCACCCAGGGGAGACTACTATGGCTACACCTTC
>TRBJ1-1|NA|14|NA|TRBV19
CASSIGRDETEAFF
TGTGCCAGTAGTATAGGGCGGGATGAGACTGAAGCTTTCTTT
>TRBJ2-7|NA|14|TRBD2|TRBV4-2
CASSPSGRAYEQYF
TGTGCCAGCAGTCCTAGCGGGAGGGCGTACGAGCAGTACTTC
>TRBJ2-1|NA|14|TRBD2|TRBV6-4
CASSAGTRGNEQFF
TGTGCCAGCAGCGCCGGGACTAGGGGCAATGAGCAGTTCTTC
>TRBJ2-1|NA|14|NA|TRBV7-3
CASSLGGSHNEQFF
TGTGCCAGCAGCTTAGGCGGGTCCCACAATGAGCAGTTCTTC
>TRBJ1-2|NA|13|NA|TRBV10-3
CAISESNRYGYTF
TGTGCCATCAGTGAGTCGAATAGATACGGCTACACCTTC
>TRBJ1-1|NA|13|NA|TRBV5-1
CASSLGGETEAFF
TGCGCCAGCAGCTTGGGAGGTGAGACTGAAGCTTTCTTT
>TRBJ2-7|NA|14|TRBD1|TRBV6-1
CASSGQGAIYEQYF
TGTGCCAGCAGTGGACAGGGGGCCATCTACGAGCAGTACTTC
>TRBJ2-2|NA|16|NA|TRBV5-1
CASSLLIASNTGELFF
TGCGCCAGCAGCTTGTTGATAGCCTCGAACACCGGGGAGCTGTTTTTT
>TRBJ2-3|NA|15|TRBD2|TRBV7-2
CASSLMPGGTDTQYF
TGTGCCAGCAGCTTAATGCCGGGGGGGACAGATACGCAGTATTTT
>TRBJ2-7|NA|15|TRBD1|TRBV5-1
CASSRSGTGAYEQYF
TGCGCCAGCAGCCGTTCCGGGACAGGGGCCTACGAGCAGTACTTC